This T cell receptor (beta chain) was captured by sequencing in a study of CD8+ T cells in alopecia areata. Noted treatment: oral pan-JAK inhibitor, 5-10 mg twice daily. This clone has a handful of counts. Investigators isolated RNA and reverse transcribed it into cDNA to act as the sequencing template. The protocol was immunoSEQ multiplex PCR, while the TCRdb copy is restricted to in-frame clones and leaves out a portion. The sample consists of over 120,000 clones, less than 70% of them appearing once. CDR3 length equals 13 residues. Germline V lookup: CDR1 SQVTM, CDR2 ANQGSEA. The V segment lost 4 bases and the J segment 4 bases; nucleotides outside the gene matches: 4.

The rearrangement joins TRBV29-1 to TRBJ2-1; 7 bases align to TRBD2. The sample was CD8+ T cells sorted from blood, taken at week 4, from a patient treated with tofacitinib. This TCR was sampled from a human donor with alopecia areata. The CDR3: CSVVTGGYNEQFF. Here the CDR3 DNA reads TGCAGCGTTGTAACGGGGGGTTACAATGAGCAGTTCTTC.